The 23 T cell receptor beta chains given below trace back to one sample, sequenced in a study of blood T cell repertoires in COVID-19. Produced via immunoSEQ multiplex PCR; TCRdb's table is partial and in-frame only. The repertoire includes tens of thousands of clones, 65% to 85% of them detected once, and over 15% sits in the top ten. The sample consisted of peripheral blood. These receptors were collected from a woman aged 55-70 years with acute or convalescent COVID-19.

The chain carries TRBV11-3 and TRBJ2-2; 12 nucleotides line up with TRBD2. The CDR3 totals 15 residues. Germline CDR1 is SGHNT and CDR2 is YENEEA. V was clipped by 5 bases and J by 4 bases; unmatched bases: 2. This chain's CDR3 is CASSPSGGGTGELFF. In DNA, the CDR3 is TGTGCCAGCAGCCCTAGCGGGGGGGGCACCGGGGAGCTGTTTTTT.

V usage is TRBV5-1 and J usage is TRBJ2-7; TRBD2 matches at 7 bases. The CDR3 has 17 residues. CDR1 and CDR2 from the germline V gene are SGHRS and YFSETQ. Losses at the gene ends were 0 bases for V and 3 bases for J; bases not matched to a gene: 12. The CDR3 DNA follows: TGCGCCAGCAGCTTGGTGGCTAGCGGCTTTAAAAACTACGAGCAGTACTTC. This encodes CASSLVASGFKNYEQYF.

V is TRBV6-5 and J is TRBJ1-2, with 9 bases lining up with TRBD1. The ends lost 3 bases at V and 8 bases at J; junction bases unmatched: 7. Germline CDR1 and CDR2: MNHEY and SVGAGI. The CDR3 has 14 residues. The CDR3 region is CASSYVDRGRGYTF. As DNA, the CDR3 is TGTGCCAGCAGTTATGTGGACAGGGGACGCGGCTACACCTTC.

This clone has only one observation. The gene calls are TRBV4-2 and TRBJ2-5, with TRBD2 as a possible D gene (6 bases). The CDR3 contains 16 residues. V shed 4 bases and J shed 2 bases, with 17 bases lying between them. The germline V gene has CDR1 LGHNA and CDR2 YNFKEQ. The CDR3, as DNA: TGTGCCAGCAGCCTCGGACTACTCGGGCTTCAAGAGACCCAGTACTTC. This translates into CASSLGLLGLQETQYF.

The V call is TRBV11-2, the J call TRBJ2-7; 11 nucleotides line up with TRBD2. There are 14 residues in the CDR3. CDR1 is SGHAT and CDR2 is FQNNGV in the germline V gene. The trim removed 5 bases at V and 7 bases at J, leaving 7 bases unmatched. DNA for the CDR3: TGTGCCAGCAGCCCTACTAGCGGGAGCGAGGAGCAGTACTTC. Translating it yields CASSPTSGSEEQYF.

The gene calls are TRBV7-9 and TRBJ2-3; 8 nucleotides align to TRBD2. The CDR3 sequence is 15 residues long. CDR1 is SEHNR, CDR2 FQNEAQ, per germline (reference sequence). The V and J ends lost 3 bases and 6 bases, in that order; junction bases with no gene match: 8. CDR3 in DNA: TGTGCCAGCAGCTTTCCGGGGGGGCCCCCCGATACGCAGTATTTT. Amino acids: CASSFPGGPPDTQYF.

V and J are TRBV9 and TRBJ1-5, with a tentative D call TRBD1 (6 bases). CDR1 and CDR2 from the germline V gene are SGDLS and YYNGEE. With 1 base removed from V and 6 bases from J, the gap between germline ends came to 14 bases. The CDR3 runs to 15 residues. CDR3: CASSVSGEIGQPQHF. Here the CDR3 DNA reads TGTGCCAGCAGCGTATCAGGGGAGATAGGTCAGCCCCAGCATTTT. Using reference TRBV9 and TRBJ1-5 for the parts outside the CDR3, the full variable domain is DSGVTQTPKHLITATGQRVTLRCSPRSGDLSVYWYQQSLDQGLQFLIQYYNGEERAKGNILERFSAQQFPDLHSELNLSSLELGDSALYFCASSVSGEIGQPQHFGDGTRLSIL.

The chain has TRBV29-1 and TRBJ2-3, with TRBD2 identical over 12 bases. The CDR3 is made up of 15 amino acids. With V trimmed by 7 bases and J by 4 bases, 9 bases remained unmatched. Germline V gene lookup returns CDR1 SQVTM and CDR2 ANQGSEA. DNA of the CDR3: TGCAGCGGGGGGAGGCTAGCGGGAGGGTCAGATACGCAGTATTTT. Protein sequence: CSGGRLAGGSDTQYF.

The CDR3: CSVERQGTSYEQYF. CDR3 DNA sequence: TGCAGCGTTGAACGGCAGGGGACCTCCTACGAGCAGTACTTC. This sequence joins TRBV29-1 and TRBJ2-7; tentatively, D is TRBD1 (6 bases). V lost 2 bases and J lost 0, with 11 bases in between. The CDR3 length is 14 residues. Per germline, CDR1 SQVTM and CDR2 ANQGSEA.

This clone was found a few times. V and J are TRBV5-4 and TRBJ2-1, with 7 bases lining up with TRBD2. Germline V CDR1 and CDR2: SGHNT, YYREEE (reference sequence). The CDR3 spans 16 residues. With V trimmed by 0 bases and J by 5 bases, 8 bases remained unmatched. CDR3 sequence (DNA): TGTGCCAGCAGCTTGGGGACGGGAGGCCCCCACAATGAGCAGTTCTTC. This gives the protein CASSLGTGGPHNEQFF.

In this sample, this clone turned up a few times. The J gene is TRBJ1-5, the V gene TRBV28; D gene unclear. The CDR3 has 13 amino acids. V was shortened by 5 bases and J by 7 bases, with 12 bases between the two germline ends. CDR1 is MDHEN, CDR2 SYDVKM, per germline. CDR3 nucleotides: TGTGCCAGCAGTCTACAGTCGAAGCAGCCCCAGCATTTT. It codes for CASSLQSKQPQHF.

V and J are TRBV4-3 and TRBJ2-3; D may be TRBD2 (6 bases). Per germline, CDR1 LGHNA and CDR2 YSLEER. The V and J ends lost 3 bases and 6 bases respectively, with 7 bases between them. This CDR3 spans 12 amino acids. The CDR3 DNA reads TGCGCCAGCAGCCACCGGGGGGATACGCAGTATTTT. Amino acid sequence: CASSHRGDTQYF.

In this sample, this clone turned up a few times. CDR3: CATSRDWSRTGGGHF. The CDR3 bases are TGTGCCACCAGCAGAGATTGGTCCCGGACCGGGGGAGGGCATTTT. The rearrangement uses TRBV15 and TRBJ1-5; a possible D gene is TRBD1 (5 bases). CDR1 is LNHNV and CDR2 is YYDKDF in the germline V gene (reference sequence). The CDR3 spans 15 residues. The V and J ends lost 0 bases and 15 bases respectively, with 21 bases between them.

This clone appeared once. The genes are TRBV5-6 and TRBJ2-7; D perhaps matches TRBD2 (5 bases). V shed 1 base and J shed 3 bases, with 11 bases lying between them. The CDR3 is 14 residues long. The germline V gene has CDR1 SGHDT and CDR2 YYEEEE. The CDR3: CASSLPEADYEQYF. The DNA of the CDR3 is TGTGCCAGCAGCTTGCCGGAAGCGGACTACGAGCAGTACTTC.

This clone was detected once. CDR3 protein: CSAIRRGAGGEQYF. Here the CDR3 DNA reads TGCAGCGCGATACGGAGGGGCGCTGGCGGCGAGCAGTACTTC. The genes are TRBV29-1 and TRBJ2-7; possible D gene TRBD2, 6 bases. Trimming pared 7 bases from V and 6 bases from J, leaving 22 bases between. Germline V gene data show CDR1 as SQVTM and CDR2 as ANQGSEA. The CDR3 totals 14 residues.

V usage is TRBV29-1 and J usage is TRBJ2-7; a possible D gene is TRBD2 (7 bases). Germline V CDR1 and CDR2: SQVTM, ANQGSEA. This CDR3 comprises 14 residues. V lost 5 bases and J lost 0, with 14 bases in between. The CDR3 loop is CSVQAGAGSYEQYF. The DNA for the CDR3 is TGCAGCGTTCAGGCGGGGGCCGGCTCCTACGAGCAGTACTTC.

This clone was observed once. The chain couples TRBV21-1 to TRBJ1-4. TRBV21-1 is a pseudogene segment. The CDR3 contains 16 residues. CDR3: CASSKDFGGVWEKLFF. In nucleotides, the CDR3 is TGTGCCAGCAGCAAAGATTTTGGCGGGGTGTGGGAAAAACTGTTTTTT.

In this sample, this clone turned up a few times. The V gene is TRBV20-1, the J gene TRBJ1-1; D not resolved. The CDR3 is 14 residues long. V was pared by 3 bases and J by 1 base, with 12 bases between. Germline assignment: CDR1 DFQATT and CDR2 SNEGSKA (reference sequence). CDR3 DNA sequence: TGCAGTGCTAGTTTTGGCTCTTGGAACACTGAAGCTTTCTTT. The encoded protein is CSASFGSWNTEAFF.

The rearrangement links TRBV19 to TRBJ1-1, with TRBD1 as a possible D gene (6 bases). Germline lookup yields CDR1 LNHDA and CDR2 SQIVND (reference sequence). The germline V and J ends were trimmed by 10 bases and 1 base, with 10 bases remaining between them. This CDR3 has 12 amino acids. The CDR3 coding sequence is TGTGCCATCAGGGGTAGGAACACTGAAGCTTTCTTT. Protein product: CAIRGRNTEAFF.

The V call is TRBV5-6, the J call TRBJ1-3; D is uncertain. Deletions cut 4 bases from V and 7 bases from J, with 12 bases between. CDR1 is SGHDT and CDR2 is YYEEEE in the germline V gene. This CDR3 comprises 13 residues. CDR3 protein: CASSQSAGNTIYF. As DNA, the CDR3 is TGTGCCAGCAGCCAATCCGCCGGGAACACCATATATTTT.

The rearrangement joins TRBV27 to TRBJ2-1; 7 bases align to TRBD2. The CDR3 spans 18 residues. With V trimmed by 6 bases and J by 4 bases, 18 bases remained unmatched. Germline CDR1 MNHEY, CDR2 SMNVEV (reference sequence). CDR3 protein: CASSLRSTSARGYNEQFF. As DNA, the CDR3 is TGTGCCAGCAGCCTACGATCAACTAGCGCCCGAGGGTACAATGAGCAGTTCTTC.

J is TRBJ1-4 and V is TRBV3-1 (or the pseudogene TRBV3-2); D gene unclear. Trimming shortened V by 0 bases and J by 0 bases, and 11 bases separated the two germline ends. In germline, CDR1 is LGHDT, CDR2 YNNKEL (reference sequence). The CDR3 sequence is 17 residues long. The CDR3 reads CASSQDKERTTNEKLFF. The CDR3 bases are TGTGCCAGCAGCCAAGATAAGGAGCGGACAACTAATGAAAAACTGTTTTTT.

V usage is TRBV12-3 or TRBV12-4 and J usage is TRBJ2-2, with 7 positions matching TRBD1. The CDR3 loop spans 13 amino acids. Losses at the gene ends were 7 bases for V and 5 bases for J; bases not matched to a gene: 4. For the CDR3, the DNA is TGTGCCAGCACTTTCAGGGGGACCGGGGAGCTGTTTTTT. This encodes CASTFRGTGELFF.